Below are 29 T cell receptor beta chains sequenced from a single sample in a study of shared clonotypes between healthy human individuals. Repertoires were generated with immunoSEQ multiplex PCR, while TCRdb's copy carries only in-frame clones and drops some. The data hold about 2.4 million clones, with under 95% observed a single time. The sample was naive CD4+ T cells from PBMCs. Regarding subset: CD45RA+ positively selected. The receptors shown here come from a man between 18 and 29 years old in good health. Some clones in this sample may be carry-over from other donors' samples.

V is TRBV25-1 and J is TRBJ2-5; D is perhaps TRBD1 (6 bases). V dropped 6 bases and J dropped 4 bases, with 21 bases sitting between them. The CDR3 is 16 residues long. The germline V gene has CDR1 MGHDK and CDR2 SYGVNS. The CDR3 nucleotides read TGTGCCAGCAGCTCAACGGACAGAGGGTTCGGAGAGACCCAGTACTTC. This translates into CASSSTDRGFGETQYF.

The chain couples TRBV5-6 to TRBJ1-1; 9 nucleotides align to TRBD1. V dropped 1 base and J dropped 3; count of bases not matched to a gene: 16. CDR3 length equals 19 residues. Germline V gene lookup returns CDR1 SGHDT and CDR2 YYEEEE. CDR3 sequence reads: CASSLNPRQGGDEDTEAFF. The CDR3 coding sequence is TGTGCCAGCAGCTTGAATCCTCGACAGGGGGGGGACGAGGACACTGAAGCTTTCTTT.

The gene calls are TRBV19 and TRBJ1-2; weak D call: TRBD1 (6 bases). The CDR3 spans 13 residues. Germline lookup yields CDR1 LNHDA and CDR2 SQIVND (reference sequence). The V gene lost 7 bases and the J gene lost 5 bases, with 14 bases spanning the gap. The CDR3 DNA is TGTGCCAGTAACGACAGGAGTCGATATGGCTACACCTTC. It is translated as CASNDRSRYGYTF. Full variable domain (outside the CDR3, taken from reference TRBV19 and TRBJ1-2): DGGITQSPKYLFRKEGQNVTLSCEQNLNHDAMYWYRQDPGQGLRLIYYSQIVNDFQKGDIAEGYSVSREKKESFPLTVTSAQKNPTAFYLCASNDRSRYGYTFGSGTRLTVV.

This clone was found once. The V gene is TRBV10-3, the J gene TRBJ2-2, with a weak D call TRBD2 (5 bases). The germline CDR1 and CDR2 sequences are ENHRY and SYGVKD. V lost 6 bases to trimming and J lost 1 base, with 12 bases between them. The CDR3 has 15 amino acids. The CDR3 protein is CAIRNPRENTGELFF. CDR3 nucleotides: TGTGCCATCAGGAACCCCCGGGAGAACACCGGGGAGCTGTTTTTT.

A note on this clone: Other nucleotide sequences in the sample specify the same CDR3. The rearrangement uses TRBV9 and TRBJ2-5; no reliable D call. CDR1 SGDLS and CDR2 YYNGEE come from the germline V gene. CDR3 length: 13 residues. Trimming shortened V by 1 base and J by 4 bases, and 8 bases separated the two germline ends. The CDR3 coding sequence is TGTGCCAGCAGCGTATTAGGCGGAGAGACCCAGTACTTC. Its protein is CASSVLGGETQYF.

The chain couples TRBV28 to TRBJ2-5; D unresolved. This CDR3 comprises 14 residues. Trimming left V 5 bases short and J 5 bases short, with 15 bases between. Looked up from germline, CDR1 is MDHEN and CDR2 is SYDVKM. The DNA for the CDR3 is TGTGCCAGCAGTCGTCAAGACGGTGGTGAGACCCAGTACTTC. Amino acids: CASSRQDGGETQYF.

This clone came up once. This chain uses TRBV2 with TRBJ2-7; the D gene could be TRBD1 or TRBD2 (5 bases each). Deletions cut 7 bases from V and 5 bases from J, with 12 bases between. Germline CDR1 and CDR2: SNHLY and FYNNEI. CDR3 size: 12 residues. CDR3 sequence reads: CASKGWGNEQYF. CDR3 bases: TGTGCCAGCAAGGGCTGGGGGAACGAGCAGTACTTC.

This clone has a single count. The rearrangement links TRBV30 to TRBJ2-7; D remains ambiguous. The CDR3 totals 12 residues. Germline V gives CDR1 GTSNPN, CDR2 SVGIG (reference sequence). Trimming removed 2 bases from V and 2 bases from J, with 7 bases in between. In DNA, the CDR3 is TGTGCCTGGAGTAGGCTAACCTACGAGCAGTACTTC. It encodes CAWSRLTYEQYF.

In the case of this clone: This specimen includes other DNA sequences encoding the same CDR3. CDR3 DNA: TGTGCCAGCAGTTATAGTGGAACCTACGAGCAGTACTTC. Its translation: CASSYSGTYEQYF. J is TRBJ2-7 and V is TRBV6-5; no clear D gene. Trimming cost V 3 bases and J 2 bases, with 8 bases left between them. The CDR3 consists of 13 residues. Germline-derived CDR1 and CDR2 are MNHEY and SVGAGI.

The chain has TRBV6-5 and TRBJ1-2, with TRBD1 as a possible D gene (6 bases). V shed 6 bases and J shed 8 bases, with 19 bases lying between them. The germline gives CDR1 MNHEY, CDR2 SVGAGI. The CDR3 is 14 amino acids. This CDR3 reads CASSLNRAPSGYTF. The DNA for the CDR3 is TGTGCCAGCAGCCTTAACAGGGCCCCTTCGGGCTACACCTTC.

About this clone itself: Other DNA sequences in this sample translate to the same CDR3. This rearrangement joins TRBV11-2 to TRBJ2-1; D is unclear. Germline V lookup: CDR1 SGHAT, CDR2 FQNNGV. The CDR3 consists of 12 residues. Trimming took 5 bases from V and 4 from J, leaving 6 bases between them. This CDR3 reads CASSPRYNEQFF. CDR3 coding DNA: TGTGCCAGCAGCCCCAGATACAATGAGCAGTTCTTC.

This rearrangement joins TRBV9 to TRBJ2-5, with 9 bases aligning to TRBD2. Germline CDR1 and CDR2: SGDLS and YYNGEE. This CDR3 comprises 15 residues. The ends lost 4 bases at V and 6 bases at J; junction bases unmatched: 10. The CDR3 protein is CASSPPGGREQTQYF. Here the CDR3 DNA reads TGTGCCAGCAGCCCCCCGGGCGGGAGGGAGCAGACCCAGTACTTC.

This clone came up a few times. The genes are TRBV5-6 and TRBJ2-7, with 11 bases aligning to TRBD2. The germline gives CDR1 SGHDT, CDR2 YYEEEE. The CDR3 loop spans 18 amino acids. After removal of 4 bases from V and 0 bases from J, the junction contained 12 bases not matched to a gene. The CDR3 nucleotides read TGTGCCAGCAGCCCGACTACCCTTACTAGCGGGAGCTCCTACGAGCAGTACTTC. Translated: CASSPTTLTSGSSYEQYF.

The rearrangement links TRBV6-4 to TRBJ1-1; maybe TRBD1 (6 bases). The CDR3 covers 13 residues. Trimming stripped 5 bases from V and 1 base from J, with 8 bases between. Germline V gene data show CDR1 as MRHNA and CDR2 as SNTAGT. The CDR3, as DNA: TGTGCCAGCAGTAAGGACAGGAACACTGAAGCTTTCTTT. Protein product: CASSKDRNTEAFF.

As regards this clone: The sample carries other DNA sequences with the same CDR3. The rearrangement joins TRBV5-1 to TRBJ1-4, with unresolved D. This CDR3 has 15 amino acids. V was cut by 0 bases and J by 0 bases, with 6 bases left in between. Germline V CDR1 and CDR2: SGHRS, YFSETQ. The CDR3 nucleotides are TGCGCCAGCAGCTTGGGGTCGGCAACTAATGAAAAACTGTTTTTT. It encodes CASSLGSATNEKLFF.

Concerning this clone itself: The sample carries other DNA sequences with the same CDR3. The chain carries TRBV10-3 and TRBJ2-5, with TRBD2 matching over 11 bases. Trimming took 3 bases from V and 5 from J; bases not matched to a gene: 5. This CDR3 spans 15 amino acids. From germline, CDR1 is ENHRY and CDR2 SYGVKD. Here the CDR3 DNA reads TGTGCCATCAGTGAAACTAGCGGGAGCGGCGAGACCCAGTACTTC. Translated: CAISETSGSGETQYF.

V usage is TRBV19 and J usage is TRBJ2-1; D unclear. There are 12 residues in the CDR3. The V gene lost 1 base and the J gene lost 6 bases, with 4 bases spanning the gap. The germline CDR1 and CDR2 sequences are LNHDA and SQIVND (reference sequence). The chain's CDR3 is CASSIVRNEQFF. The CDR3 coding sequence is TGTGCCAGTAGTATAGTTCGCAATGAGCAGTTCTTC.

J is TRBJ1-4 and V is TRBV29-1; 10 nucleotides align to TRBD1. Per the germline V gene, CDR1 is SQVTM and CDR2 is ANQGSEA. CDR3 length equals 14 residues. Trimming cost V 5 bases and J 7 bases; bases outside gene matches: 7. The CDR3 nucleotides are TGCAGCGTTTCGACAGGGGGCTACGGTGAAAAACTGTTTTTT. Amino acid sequence: CSVSTGGYGEKLFF.

Note on this clone: This CDR3 is also generated by other DNA sequences in the sample. This chain links TRBV5-1 with TRBJ2-1; 12 positions match TRBD2. The CDR3 length is 14 residues. V dropped 6 bases and J dropped 5; count of bases not matched to a gene: 3. Germline CDR1 is SGHRS and CDR2 is YFSETQ. CDR3 sequence: CASKGTSGHNEQFF. In DNA, the CDR3 is TGCGCCAGCAAGGGGACTAGCGGGCACAATGAGCAGTTCTTC.

J is TRBJ2-1 and V is TRBV11-1; 8 positions match TRBD2. V shed 6 bases, J shed 8 bases, and the junction held 15 bases outside the gene matches. The CDR3 is 16 amino acids. In germline, CDR1 is SGHAT, CDR2 FQDESV (reference sequence). CDR3 sequence reads: CASRSPVRVGRDEQFF. DNA for the CDR3: TGTGCCAGCAGGTCCCCCGTGCGGGTCGGGAGGGATGAGCAGTTCTTC.

The chain carries TRBV6-1 and TRBJ1-1, with D possibly being TRBD1 (5 bases). CDR1 is MNHNS and CDR2 is SASEGT in the germline V gene. This CDR3 has 14 amino acids. V lost 8 bases and J 4 bases, leaving 17 bases between the germline ends. The CDR3 loop reads CASVVGGGGTEAFF. The CDR3 DNA follows: TGTGCCAGCGTGGTTGGGGGTGGCGGCACTGAAGCTTTCTTT.

The chain recombines TRBV28 with TRBJ2-7; D is undetermined. CDR1 is MDHEN and CDR2 is SYDVKM in the germline V gene. The CDR3 length is 11 residues. The V end lost 5 bases, the J end lost 3 bases, and 5 bases lay between the germline ends. In nucleotides, the CDR3 is TGTGCCAGCAGTACGGACTACGAGCAGTACTTC. Protein: CASSTDYEQYF.

V usage is TRBV27 and J usage is TRBJ1-5; D gene ambiguous. CDR3 size: 13 residues. The ends were cut back, 6 bases at V and 5 bases at J, with 11 bases in the middle. Germline CDR1 is MNHEY and CDR2 is SMNVEV (reference sequence). The CDR3 sequence: CASSPYPHQPQHF. The CDR3 nucleotides read TGTGCCAGCAGCCCCTACCCCCATCAGCCCCAGCATTTT.

The chain couples TRBV2 to TRBJ1-1; 7 bases line up with TRBD1. The CDR3 runs 15 residues. The ends lost 6 bases at V and 3 bases at J; junction bases unmatched: 10. Germline lookup yields CDR1 SNHLY and CDR2 FYNNEI. The chain's CDR3 is CASRPTRDRYTEAFF. The CDR3 bases are TGTGCCAGCAGGCCCACCCGGGACAGATACACTGAAGCTTTCTTT.

The rearrangement uses TRBV6-6 and TRBJ1-2; 9 positions match TRBD1. Germline assignment: CDR1 MNHNY and CDR2 SVGAGI (reference sequence). The CDR3 covers 14 residues. The V segment lost 2 bases and the J segment 4 bases; nucleotides outside the gene matches: 2. The CDR3 loop reads CASSYTDRGYGYTF. CDR3 DNA: TGTGCCAGCAGTTACACGGACAGGGGCTATGGCTACACCTTC.

This chain uses TRBV6-6 with TRBJ2-3; 8 positions match TRBD1. The trim removed 7 bases at V and 6 bases at J, leaving 12 bases unmatched. Germline V lookup: CDR1 MNHNY, CDR2 SVGAGI (reference sequence). The CDR3 consists of 15 residues. The DNA for the CDR3 is TGTGCCAGCATTCCCTGGACAGGGTTGAGGGATACGCAGTATTTT. The encoded protein is CASIPWTGLRDTQYF.

This chain uses TRBV5-1 with TRBJ2-7; D is possibly TRBD1 (6 bases). Germline CDR1 reads SGHRS; CDR2 reads YFSETQ. The germline V and J ends were trimmed by 4 bases and 4 bases, with 21 bases remaining between them. There are 16 residues in the CDR3. The CDR3 here is CASSELQGEGLYEQYF. The CDR3 region has the DNA TGCGCCAGCAGCGAATTACAGGGCGAGGGCCTGTACGAGCAGTACTTC.

This clone has just a few counts. The chain uses TRBV29-1 and TRBJ1-2; 8 nucleotides agree with TRBD1. Germline-derived CDR1 and CDR2 are SQVTM and ANQGSEA. V was pared by 4 bases and J by 9 bases, with 7 bases of the junction left unmatched. The CDR3 runs 12 residues. The CDR3 region is CSVVRTGNRYTF. CDR3 nucleotide sequence: TGCAGCGTTGTTAGGACAGGGAACCGCTACACCTTC.

This clone was picked up one time. The V and J genes are TRBV28 and TRBJ2-1, with 9 nucleotides matching TRBD2. There are 18 residues in the CDR3. Trimming at V came to 3 bases and at J to 6 bases, leaving 15 bases not matched to a gene. CDR1 and CDR2 (germline): MDHEN, SYDVKM. In nucleotides, the CDR3 is TGTGCCAGCAGTTTCCCCAGGGTTTCGGCGGGAGGGCTCAATGAGCAGTTCTTC. Amino acid sequence: CASSFPRVSAGGLNEQFF.